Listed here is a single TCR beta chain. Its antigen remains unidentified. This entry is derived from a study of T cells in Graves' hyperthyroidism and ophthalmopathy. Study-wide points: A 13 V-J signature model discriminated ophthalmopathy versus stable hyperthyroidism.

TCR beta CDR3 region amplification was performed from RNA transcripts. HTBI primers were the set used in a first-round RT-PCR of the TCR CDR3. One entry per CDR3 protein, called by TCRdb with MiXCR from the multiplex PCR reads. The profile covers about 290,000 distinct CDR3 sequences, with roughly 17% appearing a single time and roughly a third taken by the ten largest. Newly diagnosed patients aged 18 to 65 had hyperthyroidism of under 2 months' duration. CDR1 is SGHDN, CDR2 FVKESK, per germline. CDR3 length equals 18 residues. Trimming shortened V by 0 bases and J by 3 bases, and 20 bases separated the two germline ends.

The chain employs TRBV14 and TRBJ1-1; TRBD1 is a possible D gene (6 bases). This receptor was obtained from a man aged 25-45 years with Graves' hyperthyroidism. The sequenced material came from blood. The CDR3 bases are TGTGCCAGCAGCCAAGAGCAAGCCAAGGGGGTAGGGGACACTGAAGCTTTCTTT. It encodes CASSQEQAKGVGDTEAFF.